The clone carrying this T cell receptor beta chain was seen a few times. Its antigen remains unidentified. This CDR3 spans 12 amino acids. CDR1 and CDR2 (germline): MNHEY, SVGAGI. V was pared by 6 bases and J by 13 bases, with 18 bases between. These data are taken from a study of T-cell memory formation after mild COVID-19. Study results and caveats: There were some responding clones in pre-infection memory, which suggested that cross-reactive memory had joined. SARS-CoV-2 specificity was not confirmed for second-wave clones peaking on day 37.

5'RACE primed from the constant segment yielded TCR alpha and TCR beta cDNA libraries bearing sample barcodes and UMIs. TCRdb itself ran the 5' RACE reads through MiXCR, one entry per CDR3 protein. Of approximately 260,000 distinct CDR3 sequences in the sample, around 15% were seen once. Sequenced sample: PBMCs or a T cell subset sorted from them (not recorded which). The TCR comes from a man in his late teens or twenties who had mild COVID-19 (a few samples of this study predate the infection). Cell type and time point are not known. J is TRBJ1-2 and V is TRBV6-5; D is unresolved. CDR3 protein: CASSPDRSRSTF. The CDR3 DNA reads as TGTGCCAGCAGCCCAGACCGATCTCGGAGCACCTTC.